This T cell receptor (beta chain) was recorded in a study of T cells in localized non-small cell lung cancer. Study-level findings and limits: Heterogeneity remains possible, as sequencing covered one tumor region only. Uninvolved adjacent lung had the highest recorded T cell clonality, with tumor below it. Median detection of top 100 tumor clones in adjacent lung was around 59 clones.

Profiled with immunoSEQ multiplex PCR; TCRdb holds only in-frame clones, not every one. Of roughly 30,000 clones in the sample, under 95% were seen once. CDR1 and CDR2 from the germline V gene are LNHDA and SQIVND (reference sequence). Trimming shortened V by 1 base and J by 4 bases, and 7 bases separated the two germline ends. The CDR3 contains 13 residues. About this clone: The antigen is unknown.

The sequenced sample was peripheral blood, obtained before any cancer treatment. J is TRBJ1-1 and V is TRBV19; D gene unclear. This clonotype was obtained from a woman aged 40-70 years with stage I lung adenocarcinoma. CDR3 amino acids: CASSIVNPTEAFF. The CDR3 DNA reads as TGTGCCAGTAGTATAGTAAACCCCACTGAAGCTTTCTTT.